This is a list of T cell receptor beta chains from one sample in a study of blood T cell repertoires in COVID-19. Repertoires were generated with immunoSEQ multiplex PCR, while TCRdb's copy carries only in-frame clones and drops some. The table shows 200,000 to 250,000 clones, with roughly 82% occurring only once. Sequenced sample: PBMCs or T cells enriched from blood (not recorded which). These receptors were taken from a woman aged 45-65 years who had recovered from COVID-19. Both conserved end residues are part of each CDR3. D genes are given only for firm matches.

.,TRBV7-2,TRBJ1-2,CASSLSGSGYTF,TGTGCCAGCAGCTTAAGCGGGAGTGGCTACACCTTC
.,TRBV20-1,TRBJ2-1,CSASRGSNNEQFF,TGCAGTGCTAGTCGAGGATCTAACAATGAGCAGTTCTTC
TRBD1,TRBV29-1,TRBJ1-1,CSVEEDRENTEAFF,TGCAGCGTTGAAGAGGACAGGGAGAACACTGAAGCTTTCTTT
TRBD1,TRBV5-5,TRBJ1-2,CASRLRDRGYGYTF,TGTGCCAGCAGACTCCGGGACAGGGGATATGGCTACACCTTC
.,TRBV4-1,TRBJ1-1,CASNKGQNTEAFF,TGCGCCAGCAATAAGGGACAGAACACTGAAGCTTTCTTT
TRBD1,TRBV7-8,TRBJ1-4,CASSLRQGVDEKLFF,TGTGCCAGCAGCTTAAGACAGGGGGTAGACGAAAAACTGTTTTTT
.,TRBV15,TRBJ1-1,CATSRVQGGFVTNTEAFF,TGTGCCACCAGCAGAGTCCAGGGTGGATTTGTAACGAACACTGAAGCTTTCTTT
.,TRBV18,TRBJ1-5,CASSPEGTSYYSNQPQHF,TGTGCCAGCTCACCGGAGGGCACATCCTATTATAGCAATCAGCCCCAGCATTTT
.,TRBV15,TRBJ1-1,CATSRRGSTEAFF,TGTGCCACCAGCAGGCGAGGGAGCACTGAAGCTTTCTTT
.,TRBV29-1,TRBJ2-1,CSVEPQEPDEQFF,TGCAGCGTTGAGCCACAGGAGCCGGATGAGCAGTTCTTC
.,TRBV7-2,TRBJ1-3,CASSPRGSNSGNTIYF,TGTGCCAGCAGCCCAAGGGGCTCTAACTCTGGAAACACCATATATTTT
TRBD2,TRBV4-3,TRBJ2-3,CASSRRTSGATDTQYF,TGCGCCAGCAGCCGCAGGACTAGCGGGGCCACAGATACGCAGTATTTT
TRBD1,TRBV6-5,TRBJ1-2,CASTTLQGNYGYTF,TGTGCCAGCACTACTCTACAGGGGAACTATGGCTACACCTTC
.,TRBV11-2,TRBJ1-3,CASSLASGNTIYF,TGTGCCAGCAGCTTAGCTTCTGGAAACACCATATATTTT
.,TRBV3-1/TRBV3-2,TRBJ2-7,CASSQGEVSSYEQYF,TGTGCCAGCAGCCAAGGGGAGGTATCCTCCTACGAGCAGTACTTC
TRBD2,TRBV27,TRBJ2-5,CASSLYLAGSQETQYF,TGTGCCAGCAGTTTATATCTAGCGGGAAGCCAAGAGACCCAGTACTTC